This T cell receptor beta chain comes out of a study of T cells in localized non-small cell lung cancer. Study conclusions and caveats: Heterogeneity remains possible, as sequencing covered one tumor region only.

This clone was observed a few times. Its cognate antigen is unknown. Measured with immunoSEQ multiplex PCR; TCRdb has only the in-frame clones, and not every one. Of about 990 clones in the sample, about 35% were seen once. This CDR3 comprises 14 residues. The V end lost 0 bases, the J end lost 5 bases, and 10 bases lay between the germline ends. Per the germline V gene, CDR1 is ENHRY and CDR2 is SYGVKD. The sequencing here drew on lung tumor tissue, taken before any cancer treatment. The V gene is TRBV10-3, the J gene TRBJ2-5; no clear D. This clonotype was sampled from a man aged 40-75 years with stage I lung adenocarcinoma. The CDR3 nucleotides read TGTGCCATCAGTGAGTCTCAAGCTGGGGAGACCCAGTACTTC. This gives the protein CAISESQAGETQYF.